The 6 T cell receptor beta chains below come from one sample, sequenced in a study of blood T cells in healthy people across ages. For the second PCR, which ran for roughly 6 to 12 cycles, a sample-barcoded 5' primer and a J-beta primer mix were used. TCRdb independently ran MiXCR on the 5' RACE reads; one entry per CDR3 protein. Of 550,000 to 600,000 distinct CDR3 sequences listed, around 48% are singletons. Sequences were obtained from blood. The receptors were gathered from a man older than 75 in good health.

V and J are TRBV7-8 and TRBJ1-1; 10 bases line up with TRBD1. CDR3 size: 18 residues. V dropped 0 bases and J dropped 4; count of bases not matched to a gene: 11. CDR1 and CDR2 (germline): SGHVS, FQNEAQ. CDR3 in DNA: TGTGCCAGCAGCTTAGCTCCGAGATGGACAGGGGGGGGCACTGAAGCTTTCTTT. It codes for CASSLAPRWTGGGTEAFF.

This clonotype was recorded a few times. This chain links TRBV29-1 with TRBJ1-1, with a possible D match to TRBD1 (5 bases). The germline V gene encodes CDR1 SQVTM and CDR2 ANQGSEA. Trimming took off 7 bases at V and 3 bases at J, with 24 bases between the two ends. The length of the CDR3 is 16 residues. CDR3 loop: CSATRQGGGGDTEAFF. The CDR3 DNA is TGCAGCGCCACCAGGCAGGGAGGAGGTGGGGACACTGAAGCTTTCTTT.

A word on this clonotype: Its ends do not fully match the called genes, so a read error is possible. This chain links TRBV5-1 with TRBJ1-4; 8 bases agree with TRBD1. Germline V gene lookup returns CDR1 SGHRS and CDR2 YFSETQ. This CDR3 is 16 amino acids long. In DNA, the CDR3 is TGCGCCCGCAGCTTATCACCCGGGACAGGTGGCGAAAAACTGTTTTTT. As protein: CARSLSPGTGGEKLFF.

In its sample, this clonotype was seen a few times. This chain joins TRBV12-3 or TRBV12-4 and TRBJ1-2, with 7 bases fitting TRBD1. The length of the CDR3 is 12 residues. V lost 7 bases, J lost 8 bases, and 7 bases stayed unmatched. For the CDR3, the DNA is TGTGCCAGCAAAGGGGGCGCTTACGGCTACACCTTC. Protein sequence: CASKGGAYGYTF.

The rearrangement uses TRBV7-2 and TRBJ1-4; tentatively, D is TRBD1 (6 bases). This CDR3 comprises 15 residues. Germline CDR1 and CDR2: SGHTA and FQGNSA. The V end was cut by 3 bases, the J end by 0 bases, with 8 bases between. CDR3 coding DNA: TGTGCCAGCAGCTTTGGGGGCGCAACTAATGAAAAACTGTTTTTT. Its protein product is CASSFGGATNEKLFF.

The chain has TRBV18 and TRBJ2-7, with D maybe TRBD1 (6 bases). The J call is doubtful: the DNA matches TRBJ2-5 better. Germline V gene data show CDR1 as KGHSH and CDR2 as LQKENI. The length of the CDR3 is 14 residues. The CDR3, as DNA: TGTGCCAGCTCACGCTGGGACACCGAGGAGACCCAGTACTTC. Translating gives CASSRWDTEETQYF.